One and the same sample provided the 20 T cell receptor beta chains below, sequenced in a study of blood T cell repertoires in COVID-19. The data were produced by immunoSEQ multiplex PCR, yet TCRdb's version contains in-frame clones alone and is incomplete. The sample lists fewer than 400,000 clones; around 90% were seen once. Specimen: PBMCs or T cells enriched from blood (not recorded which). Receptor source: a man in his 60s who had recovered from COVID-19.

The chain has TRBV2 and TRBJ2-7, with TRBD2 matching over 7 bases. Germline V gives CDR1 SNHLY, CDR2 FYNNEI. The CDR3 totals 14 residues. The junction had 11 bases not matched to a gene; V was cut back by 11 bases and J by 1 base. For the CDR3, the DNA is TGTGCCTCTGGGGGGAGGGGTGTGTCCTACGAGCAGTACTTC. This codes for CASGGRGVSYEQYF.

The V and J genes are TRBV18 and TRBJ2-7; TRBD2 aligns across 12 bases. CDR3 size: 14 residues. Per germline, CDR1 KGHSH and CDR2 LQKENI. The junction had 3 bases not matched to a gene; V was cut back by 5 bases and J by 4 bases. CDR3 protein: CASSEGLAGYEQYF. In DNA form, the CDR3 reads TGTGCCAGCTCAGAGGGACTAGCGGGTTACGAGCAGTACTTC.

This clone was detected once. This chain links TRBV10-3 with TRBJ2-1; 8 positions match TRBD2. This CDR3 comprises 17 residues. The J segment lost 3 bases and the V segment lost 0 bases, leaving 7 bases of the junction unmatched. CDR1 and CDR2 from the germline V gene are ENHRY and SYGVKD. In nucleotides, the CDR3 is TGTGCCATCAGTGAGTCAACGGGAGGGCCAGTCTACAATGAGCAGTTCTTC. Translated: CAISESTGGPVYNEQFF.

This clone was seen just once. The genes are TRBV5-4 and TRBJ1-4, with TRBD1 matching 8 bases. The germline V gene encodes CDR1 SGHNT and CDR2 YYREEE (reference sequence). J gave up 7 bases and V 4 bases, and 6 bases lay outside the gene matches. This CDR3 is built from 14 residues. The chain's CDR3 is CASSTRTGFEKLFF. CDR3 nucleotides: TGTGCCAGCAGCACCAGGACAGGGTTTGAAAAACTGTTTTTT.

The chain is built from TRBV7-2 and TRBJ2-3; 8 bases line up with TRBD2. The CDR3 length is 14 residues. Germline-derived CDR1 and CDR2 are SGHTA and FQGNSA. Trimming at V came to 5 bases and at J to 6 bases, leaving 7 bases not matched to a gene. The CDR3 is CASSARSGIDTQYF. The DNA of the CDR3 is TGTGCCAGCAGCGCTCGTAGCGGGATTGATACGCAGTATTTT.

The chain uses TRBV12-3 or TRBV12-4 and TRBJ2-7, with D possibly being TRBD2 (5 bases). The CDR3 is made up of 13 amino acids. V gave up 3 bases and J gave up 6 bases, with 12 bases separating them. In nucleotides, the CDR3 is TGTGCCAGCAGTTTCGGGGTTCCCCCCGAGCAGTACTTC. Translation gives CASSFGVPPEQYF.

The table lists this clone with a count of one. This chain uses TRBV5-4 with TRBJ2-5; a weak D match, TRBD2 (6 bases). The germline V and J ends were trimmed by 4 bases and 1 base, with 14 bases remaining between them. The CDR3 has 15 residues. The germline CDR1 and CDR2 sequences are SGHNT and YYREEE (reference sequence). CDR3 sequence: CASSPGGAIQETQYF. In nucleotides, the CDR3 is TGTGCCAGCAGCCCCGGGGGAGCGATCCAAGAGACCCAGTACTTC.

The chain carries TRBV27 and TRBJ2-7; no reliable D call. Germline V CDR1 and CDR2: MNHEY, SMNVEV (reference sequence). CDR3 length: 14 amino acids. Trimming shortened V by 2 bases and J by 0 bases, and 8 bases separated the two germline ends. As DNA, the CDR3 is TGTGCCAGCAGTTTAAGGCGACACTCCTACGAGCAGTACTTC. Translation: CASSLRRHSYEQYF.

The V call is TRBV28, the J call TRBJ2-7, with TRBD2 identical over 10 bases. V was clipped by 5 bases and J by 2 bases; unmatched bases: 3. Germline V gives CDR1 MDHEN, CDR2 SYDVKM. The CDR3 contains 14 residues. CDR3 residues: CASSAGTSAYEQYF. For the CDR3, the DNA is TGTGCCAGCAGTGCCGGGACTAGCGCCTACGAGCAGTACTTC.

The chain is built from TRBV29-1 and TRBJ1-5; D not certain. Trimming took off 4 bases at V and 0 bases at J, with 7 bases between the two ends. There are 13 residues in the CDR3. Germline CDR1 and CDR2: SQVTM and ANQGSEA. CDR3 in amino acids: CSVGPDSNQPQHF. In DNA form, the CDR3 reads TGCAGCGTTGGGCCCGATAGCAATCAGCCCCAGCATTTT.

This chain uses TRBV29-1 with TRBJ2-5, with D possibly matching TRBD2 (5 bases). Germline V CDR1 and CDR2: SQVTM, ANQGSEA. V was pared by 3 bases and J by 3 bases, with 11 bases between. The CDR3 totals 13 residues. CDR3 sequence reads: CSVDKDGEETQYF. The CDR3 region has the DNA TGCAGCGTTGATAAAGACGGGGAAGAGACCCAGTACTTC.

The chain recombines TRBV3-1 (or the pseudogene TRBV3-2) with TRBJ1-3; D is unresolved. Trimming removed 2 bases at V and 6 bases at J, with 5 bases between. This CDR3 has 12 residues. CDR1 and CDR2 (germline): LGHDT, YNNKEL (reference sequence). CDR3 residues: CASSQFLNTIYF. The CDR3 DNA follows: TGTGCCAGCAGCCAATTTCTAAACACCATATATTTT.

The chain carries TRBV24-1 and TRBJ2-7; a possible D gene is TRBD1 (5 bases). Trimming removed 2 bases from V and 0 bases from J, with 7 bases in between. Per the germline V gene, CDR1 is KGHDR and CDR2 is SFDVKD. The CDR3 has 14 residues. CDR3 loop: CATSDSDSSYEQYF. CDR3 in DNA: TGTGCCACCAGTGATTCTGACAGCTCCTACGAGCAGTACTTC.

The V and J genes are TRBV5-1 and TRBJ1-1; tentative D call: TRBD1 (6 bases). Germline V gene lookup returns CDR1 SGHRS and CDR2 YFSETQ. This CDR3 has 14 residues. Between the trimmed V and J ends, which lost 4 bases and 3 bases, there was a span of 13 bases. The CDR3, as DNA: TGCGCCAGCAGCGTAATACCAGGGGACACTGAAGCTTTCTTT. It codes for CASSVIPGDTEAFF.

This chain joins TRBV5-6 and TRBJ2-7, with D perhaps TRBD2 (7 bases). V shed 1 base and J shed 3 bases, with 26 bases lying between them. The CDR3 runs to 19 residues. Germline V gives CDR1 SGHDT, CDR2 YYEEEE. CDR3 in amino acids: CASSLIGRGGLPDLYEQYF. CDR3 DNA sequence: TGTGCCAGCAGCTTGATCGGCAGGGGAGGGCTTCCCGACCTCTACGAGCAGTACTTC.

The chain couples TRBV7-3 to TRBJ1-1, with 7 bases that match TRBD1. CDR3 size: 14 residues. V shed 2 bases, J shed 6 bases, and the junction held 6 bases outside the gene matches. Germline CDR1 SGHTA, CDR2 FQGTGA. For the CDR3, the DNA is TGTGCCAGCAGCTTAGGAGGGCAGGGGGCTGAAGCTTTCTTT. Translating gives CASSLGGQGAEAFF.

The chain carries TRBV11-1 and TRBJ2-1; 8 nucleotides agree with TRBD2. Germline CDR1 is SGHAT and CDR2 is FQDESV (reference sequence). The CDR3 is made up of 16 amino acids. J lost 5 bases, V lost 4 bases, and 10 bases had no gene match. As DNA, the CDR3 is TGTGCCAGCAGCTCGGAGATACTAGCGGCTGACAATGAGCAGTTCTTC. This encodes CASSSEILAADNEQFF.

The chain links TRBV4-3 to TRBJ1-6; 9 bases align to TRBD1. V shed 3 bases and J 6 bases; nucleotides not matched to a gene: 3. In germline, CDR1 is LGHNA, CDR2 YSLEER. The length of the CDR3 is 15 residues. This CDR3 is CASSQGTGTNSPLHF. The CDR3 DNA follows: TGCGCCAGCAGCCAGGGGACAGGGACTAATTCACCCCTCCACTTT.

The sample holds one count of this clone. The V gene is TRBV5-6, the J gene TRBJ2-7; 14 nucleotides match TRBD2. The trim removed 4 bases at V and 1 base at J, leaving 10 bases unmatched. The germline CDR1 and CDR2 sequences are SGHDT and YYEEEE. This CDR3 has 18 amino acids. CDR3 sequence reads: CASSLPGLAGDLSYEQYF. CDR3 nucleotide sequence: TGTGCCAGCAGCCTTCCGGGACTAGCGGGAGACCTTTCCTACGAGCAGTACTTC.

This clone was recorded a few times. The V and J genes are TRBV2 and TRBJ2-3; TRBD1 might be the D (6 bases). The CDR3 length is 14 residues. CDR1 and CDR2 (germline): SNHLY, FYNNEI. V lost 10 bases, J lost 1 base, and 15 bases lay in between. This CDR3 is CATNRVAGTDTQYF. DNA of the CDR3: TGTGCCACCAACAGGGTTGCTGGCACAGATACGCAGTATTTT.